This record looks at one T cell receptor beta chain sequence and its context. Its antigen is still unknown. The table came from immunoSEQ multiplex PCR; TCRdb's copy has only in-frame clones and leaves some out. The data contain roughly 110,000 clones, about nine tenths of them seen just once; the ten biggest clones take up roughly 4.3%. Germline CDR1 and CDR2: LGHNA and YNFKEQ. V was clipped by 1 base and J by 1 base; unmatched bases: 10. This CDR3 is 19 amino acids long. This specimen belongs to a study of T cell responses to AZD1222 COVID-19 vaccine. General study results and limits: Per reports, nearly half of all spike-specific TCRs target regions that are unmutated in variants. Baseline testing showed seropositivity in only 5 or 6 AZD1222 recipients. Clonal diversity was possibly underestimated, and the donors were mostly white British, with more females. Sampled repertoires all dated from after the peak T cell response.

The chain employs TRBV4-2 and TRBJ2-6; TRBD2 aligns across 7 bases. The clonotype comes from an adult in good health. The sample consisted of peripheral blood, taken on day 0 of AZD1222 vaccination. The CDR3 DNA reads as TGTGCCAGCAGCCAAGCCCGAGCGGGGCCCGAATCTGGGGCCAACGTCCTGACTTTC. Translating gives CASSQARAGPESGANVLTF.